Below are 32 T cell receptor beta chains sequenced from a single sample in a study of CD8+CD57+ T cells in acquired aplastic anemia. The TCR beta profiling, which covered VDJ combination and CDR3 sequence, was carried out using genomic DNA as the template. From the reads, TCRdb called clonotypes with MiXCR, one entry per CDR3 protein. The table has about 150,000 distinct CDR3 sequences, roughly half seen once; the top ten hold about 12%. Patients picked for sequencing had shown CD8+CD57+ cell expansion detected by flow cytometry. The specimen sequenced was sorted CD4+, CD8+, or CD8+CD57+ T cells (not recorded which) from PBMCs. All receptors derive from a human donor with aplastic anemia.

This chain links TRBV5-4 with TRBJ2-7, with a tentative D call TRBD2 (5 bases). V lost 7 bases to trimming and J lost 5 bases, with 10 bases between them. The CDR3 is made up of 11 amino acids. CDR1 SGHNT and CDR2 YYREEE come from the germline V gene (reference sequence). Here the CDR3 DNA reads TGTGCCAGCTCGGGGAGTGACGAGCAGTACTTC. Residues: CASSGSDEQYF. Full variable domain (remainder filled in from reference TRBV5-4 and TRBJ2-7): ETGVTQSPTHLIKTRGQQVTLRCSSQSGHNTVSWYQQALGQGPQFIFQYYREEENGRGNFPPRFSGLQFPNYSSELNVNALELDDSALYLCASSGSDEQYFGPGTRLTVT.

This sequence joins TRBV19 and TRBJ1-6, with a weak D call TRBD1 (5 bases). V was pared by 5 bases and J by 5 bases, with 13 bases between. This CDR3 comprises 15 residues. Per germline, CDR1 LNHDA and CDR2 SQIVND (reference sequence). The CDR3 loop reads CASSPGLLNNSPLHF. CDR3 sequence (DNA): TGTGCCAGTAGTCCGGGACTACTCAATAATTCACCCCTCCACTTT.

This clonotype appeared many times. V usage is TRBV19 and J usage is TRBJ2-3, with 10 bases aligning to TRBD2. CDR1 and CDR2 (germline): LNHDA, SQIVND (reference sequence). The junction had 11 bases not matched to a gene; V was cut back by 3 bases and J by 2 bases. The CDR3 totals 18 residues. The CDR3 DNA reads TGTGCCAGTAGTATTCCCGCTAGCGGGGGTCTCAACACAGATACGCAGTATTTT. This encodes CASSIPASGGLNTDTQYF. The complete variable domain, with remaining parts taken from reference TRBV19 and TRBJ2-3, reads DGGITQSPKYLFRKEGQNVTLSCEQNLNHDAMYWYRQDPGQGLRLIYYSQIVNDFQKGDIAEGYSVSREKKESFPLTVTSAQKNPTAFYLCASSIPASGGLNTDTQYFGPGTRLTVL.

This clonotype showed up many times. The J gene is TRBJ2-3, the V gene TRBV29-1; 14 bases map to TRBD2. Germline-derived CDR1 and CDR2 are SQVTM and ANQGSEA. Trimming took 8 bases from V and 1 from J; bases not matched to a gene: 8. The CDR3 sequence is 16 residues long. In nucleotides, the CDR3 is TGCAGCATACCGGGACTAGCGGGGGTAGGCACAGATACGCAGTATTTT. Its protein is CSIPGLAGVGTDTQYF.

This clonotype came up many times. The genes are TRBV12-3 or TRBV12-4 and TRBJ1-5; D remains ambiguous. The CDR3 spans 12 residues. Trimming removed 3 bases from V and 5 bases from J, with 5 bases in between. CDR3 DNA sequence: TGTGCCAGCAGTTTTATGGATCAGCCCCAGCATTTT. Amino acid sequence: CASSFMDQPQHF.

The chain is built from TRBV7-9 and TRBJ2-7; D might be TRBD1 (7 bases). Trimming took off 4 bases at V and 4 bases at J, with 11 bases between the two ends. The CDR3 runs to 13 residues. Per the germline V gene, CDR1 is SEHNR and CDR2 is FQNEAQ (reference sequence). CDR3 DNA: TGTGCCAGCAGCTACAGGGGACTGTACGAGCAGTACTTC. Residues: CASSYRGLYEQYF.

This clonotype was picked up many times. DNA for the CDR3: TGTGCCAGCAGCACGGGACAGGGGGCTTACGAGCAGTACTTC. This encodes CASSTGQGAYEQYF. The rearrangement links TRBV7-6 to TRBJ2-7, with 12 bases fitting TRBD1. CDR3 length: 14 amino acids. With V trimmed by 5 bases and J by 4 bases, 3 bases remained unmatched. Germline loops: CDR1 SGHVS, CDR2 FNYEAQ.

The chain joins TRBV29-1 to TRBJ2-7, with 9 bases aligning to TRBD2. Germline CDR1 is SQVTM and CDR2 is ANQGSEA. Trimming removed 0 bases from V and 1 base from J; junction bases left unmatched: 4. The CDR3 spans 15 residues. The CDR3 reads CSVEDHSGGSYEQYF. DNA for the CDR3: TGCAGCGTTGAAGATCATAGCGGGGGTTCCTACGAGCAGTACTTC.

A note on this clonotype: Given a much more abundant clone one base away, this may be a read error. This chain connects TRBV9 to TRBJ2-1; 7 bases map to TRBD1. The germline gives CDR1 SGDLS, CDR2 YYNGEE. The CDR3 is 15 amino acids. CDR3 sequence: CAGSGAKGALNEQFF. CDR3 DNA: TGTGCCGGCAGCGGAGCAAAGGGGGCCCTGAATGAGCAGTTCTTC.

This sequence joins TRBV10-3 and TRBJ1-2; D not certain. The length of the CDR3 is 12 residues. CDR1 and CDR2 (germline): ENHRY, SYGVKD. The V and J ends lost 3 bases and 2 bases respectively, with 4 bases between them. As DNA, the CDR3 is TGTGCCATCAGTGACAAAAACTATGGCTACACCTTC. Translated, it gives CAISDKNYGYTF.

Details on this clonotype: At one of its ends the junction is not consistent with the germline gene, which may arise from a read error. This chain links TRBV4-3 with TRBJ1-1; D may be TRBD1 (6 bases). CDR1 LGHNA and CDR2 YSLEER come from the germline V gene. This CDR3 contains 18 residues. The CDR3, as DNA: TGCGCCAGCAGCCAAGACTTTGGGGGCAGAAAAGTGAACGCTGAAGCTTTCTTT. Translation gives CASSQDFGGRKVNAEAFF.

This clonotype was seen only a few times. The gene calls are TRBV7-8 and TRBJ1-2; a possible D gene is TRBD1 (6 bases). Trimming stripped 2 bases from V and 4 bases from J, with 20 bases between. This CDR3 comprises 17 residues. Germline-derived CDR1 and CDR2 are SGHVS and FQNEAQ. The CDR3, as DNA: TGTGCCAGCAGCTTATTGCCACAGGGCCTGGTTGGCTATGGCTACACCTTC. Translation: CASSLLPQGLVGYGYTF. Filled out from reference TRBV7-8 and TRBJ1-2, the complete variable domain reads GAGVSQSPRYKVAKRGQDVALRCDPISGHVSLFWYQQALGQGPEFLTYFQNEAQLDKSGLPSDRFFAERPEGSVSTLKIQRTQQEDSAVYLCASSLLPQGLVGYGYTFGSGTRLTVV.

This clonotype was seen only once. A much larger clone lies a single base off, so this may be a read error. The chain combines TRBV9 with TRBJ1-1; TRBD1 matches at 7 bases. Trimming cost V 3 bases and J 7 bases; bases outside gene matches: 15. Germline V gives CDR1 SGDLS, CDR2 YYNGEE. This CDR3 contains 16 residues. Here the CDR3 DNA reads TGTGCCAGCAGCGGGATAGACAGGGCGGAGCGGATTGAAGCTTTCTTT. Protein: CASSGIDRAERIEAFF.

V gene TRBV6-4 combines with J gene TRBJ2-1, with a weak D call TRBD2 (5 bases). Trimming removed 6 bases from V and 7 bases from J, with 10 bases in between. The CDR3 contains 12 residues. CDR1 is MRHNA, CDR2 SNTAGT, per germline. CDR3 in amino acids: CASSSGWNEQFF. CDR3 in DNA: TGTGCCAGCAGCTCGGGGTGGAATGAGCAGTTCTTC.

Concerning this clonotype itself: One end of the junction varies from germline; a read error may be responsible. The CDR3 DNA follows: TGCGCCAGCAGTGGGATGGGGCTAGCGGGGGGGCGCTGGGAAGAGACTCAGTACTTC. Translation gives CASSGMGLAGGRWEETQYF. The genes are TRBV10-2 and TRBJ2-5; TRBD2 aligns across 12 bases. The CDR3 covers 19 residues. CDR1 is WSHSY, CDR2 SAAADI, per germline.

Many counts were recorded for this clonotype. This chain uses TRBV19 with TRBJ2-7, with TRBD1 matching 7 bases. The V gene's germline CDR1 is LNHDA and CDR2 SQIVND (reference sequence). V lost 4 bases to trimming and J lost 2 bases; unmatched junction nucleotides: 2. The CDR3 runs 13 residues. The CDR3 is CASSKGQTYEQYF. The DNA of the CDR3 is TGTGCCAGTAGTAAGGGACAGACCTACGAGCAGTACTTC.

This CDR3 is CAISGFSGGAEETQYF. The CDR3 DNA reads TGTGCCATCAGTGGTTTCAGCGGGGGGGCCGAAGAGACCCAGTACTTC. V gene TRBV10-3 combines with J gene TRBJ2-5, with 10 bases aligning to TRBD2. With V trimmed by 4 bases and J by 3 bases, 8 bases remained unmatched. Germline V lookup: CDR1 ENHRY, CDR2 SYGVKD. CDR3 length: 16 amino acids.

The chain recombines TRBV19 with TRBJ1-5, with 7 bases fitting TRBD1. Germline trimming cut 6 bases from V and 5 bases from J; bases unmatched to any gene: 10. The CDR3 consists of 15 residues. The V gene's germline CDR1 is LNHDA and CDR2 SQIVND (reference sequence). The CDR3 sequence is CASRTSQGFDQPQHF. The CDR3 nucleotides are TGTGCCAGTAGAACTTCACAGGGGTTTGATCAGCCCCAGCATTTT. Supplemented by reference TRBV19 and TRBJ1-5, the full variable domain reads DGGITQSPKYLFRKEGQNVTLSCEQNLNHDAMYWYRQDPGQGLRLIYYSQIVNDFQKGDIAEGYSVSREKKESFPLTVTSAQKNPTAFYLCASRTSQGFDQPQHFGDGTRLSIL.

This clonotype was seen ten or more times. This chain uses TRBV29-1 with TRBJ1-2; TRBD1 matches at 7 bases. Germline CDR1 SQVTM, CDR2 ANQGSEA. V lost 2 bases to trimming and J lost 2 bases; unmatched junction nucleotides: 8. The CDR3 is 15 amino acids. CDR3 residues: CSVEYLTGANYGYTF. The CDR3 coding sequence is TGCAGCGTTGAATACCTAACAGGGGCCAACTATGGCTACACCTTC.

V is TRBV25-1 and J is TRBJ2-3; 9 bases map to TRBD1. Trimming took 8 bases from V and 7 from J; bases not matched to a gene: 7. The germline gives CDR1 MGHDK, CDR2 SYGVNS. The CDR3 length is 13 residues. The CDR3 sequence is CASGTGGSHTQYF. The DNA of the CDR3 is TGTGCCAGCGGTACAGGGGGCAGCCATACGCAGTATTTT.

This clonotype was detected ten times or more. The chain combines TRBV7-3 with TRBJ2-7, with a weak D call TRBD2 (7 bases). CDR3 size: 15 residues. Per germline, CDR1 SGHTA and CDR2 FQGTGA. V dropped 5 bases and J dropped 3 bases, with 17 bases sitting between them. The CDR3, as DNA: TGTGCCAGCAGCGCGCTGGGGGGCGGGAGCTACGAGCAGTACTTC. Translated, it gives CASSALGGGSYEQYF.

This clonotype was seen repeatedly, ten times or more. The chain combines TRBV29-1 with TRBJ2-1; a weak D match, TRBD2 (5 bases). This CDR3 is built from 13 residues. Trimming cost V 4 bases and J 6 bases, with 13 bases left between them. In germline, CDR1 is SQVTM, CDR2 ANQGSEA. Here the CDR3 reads CSVVTSSANEQFF. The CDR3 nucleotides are TGCAGCGTTGTCACTAGTAGTGCCAATGAGCAGTTCTTC.

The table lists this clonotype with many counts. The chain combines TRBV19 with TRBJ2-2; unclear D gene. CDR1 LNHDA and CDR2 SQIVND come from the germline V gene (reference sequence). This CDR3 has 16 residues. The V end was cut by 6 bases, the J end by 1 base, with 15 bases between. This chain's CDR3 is CASSPLRTMNTGELFF. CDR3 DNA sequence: TGTGCCAGTAGCCCGCTAAGGACGATGAACACCGGGGAGCTGTTTTTT.

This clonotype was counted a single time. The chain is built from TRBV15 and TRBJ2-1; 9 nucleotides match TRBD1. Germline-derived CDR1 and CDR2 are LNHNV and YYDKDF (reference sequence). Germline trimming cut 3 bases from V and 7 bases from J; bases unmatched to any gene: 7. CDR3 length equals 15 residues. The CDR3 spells CATSSLGTGINEQFF. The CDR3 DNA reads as TGTGCCACCAGCAGCTTAGGGACAGGGATAAATGAGCAGTTCTTC.

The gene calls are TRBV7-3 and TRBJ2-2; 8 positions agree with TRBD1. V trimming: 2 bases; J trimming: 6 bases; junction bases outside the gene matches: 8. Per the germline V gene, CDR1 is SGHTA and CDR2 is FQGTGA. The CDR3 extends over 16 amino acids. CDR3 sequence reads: CASSLSSGGEAGELFF. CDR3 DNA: TGTGCCAGCAGCTTATCATCAGGGGGCGAGGCCGGGGAGCTGTTTTTT.

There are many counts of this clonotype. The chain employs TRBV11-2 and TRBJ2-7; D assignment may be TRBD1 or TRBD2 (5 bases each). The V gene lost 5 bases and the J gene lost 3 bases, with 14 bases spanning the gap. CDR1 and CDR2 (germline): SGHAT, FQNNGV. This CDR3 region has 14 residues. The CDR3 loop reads CASSLRDGYYEQYF. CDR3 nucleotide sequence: TGTGCCAGCAGCCTCCGGGACGGTTACTACGAGCAGTACTTC.

Written as DNA, the CDR3 is TGTGCCAGCAACCCTAGCGGGGGACCCTACAATGAGCAGTTCTTC. Translation: CASNPSGGPYNEQFF. The V gene is TRBV12-3 or TRBV12-4, the J gene TRBJ2-1; 10 nucleotides align to TRBD2. Trimming at V came to 7 bases and at J to 2 bases, leaving 5 bases not matched to a gene. The CDR3 extends over 15 amino acids.

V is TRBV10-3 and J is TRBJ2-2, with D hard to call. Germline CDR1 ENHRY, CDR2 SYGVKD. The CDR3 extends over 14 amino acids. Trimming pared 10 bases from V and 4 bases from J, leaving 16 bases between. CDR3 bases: TGTGCCAGCGTTGCCGTTGTGGGCACCGGGGAGCTGTTTTTT. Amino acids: CASVAVVGTGELFF.

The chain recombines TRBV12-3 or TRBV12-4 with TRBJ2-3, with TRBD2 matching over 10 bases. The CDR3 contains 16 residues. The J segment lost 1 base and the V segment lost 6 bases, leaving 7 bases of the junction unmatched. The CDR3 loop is CASSSLGLAGTDTQYF. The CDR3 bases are TGTGCCAGCAGCTCCCTCGGACTAGCGGGCACAGATACGCAGTATTTT.

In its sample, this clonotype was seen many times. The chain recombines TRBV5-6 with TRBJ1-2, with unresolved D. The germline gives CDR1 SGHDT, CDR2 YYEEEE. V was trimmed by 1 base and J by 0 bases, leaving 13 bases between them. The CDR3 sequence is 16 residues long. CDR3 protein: CASSLRRMGPNYGYTF. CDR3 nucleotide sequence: TGTGCCAGCAGCTTGCGGCGGATGGGTCCTAACTATGGCTACACCTTC.

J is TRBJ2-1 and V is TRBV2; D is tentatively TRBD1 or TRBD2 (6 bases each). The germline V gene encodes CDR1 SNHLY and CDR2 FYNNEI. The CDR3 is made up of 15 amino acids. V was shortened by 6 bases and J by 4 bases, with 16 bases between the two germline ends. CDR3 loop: CASSVDGGSYNEQFF. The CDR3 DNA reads TGTGCCAGCAGCGTAGACGGGGGCAGTTACAATGAGCAGTTCTTC.

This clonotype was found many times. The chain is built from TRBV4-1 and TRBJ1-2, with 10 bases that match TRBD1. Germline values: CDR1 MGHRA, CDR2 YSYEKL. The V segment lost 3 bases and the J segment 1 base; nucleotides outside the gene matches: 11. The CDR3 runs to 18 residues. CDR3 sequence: CASSQGRTGGTNNYGYTF. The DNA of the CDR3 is TGCGCCAGCAGCCAGGGCAGGACAGGGGGGACTAATAACTATGGCTACACCTTC.